The 25 T cell receptor beta chains below come from one sample, sequenced in a study of vaccination and CD4 T cells after COVID-19 (dated by TCRdb to 2021 to 2024). These receptors lack a known antigen. The receptor library was made with PCR. Instrument on record: Illumina iSeq 100. TCR sequencing of DNA from cultured CD4+ T cells used the Oncomine TCR Beta short-read assay at the Johns Hopkins FTIC core. TCRdb trimmed the raw reads at Q25, called clones with MiXCR and kept productive beta chains. Every entry covers one CDR3 protein and lists the most common genes and DNA from its rows. Counted in this sample were more than 20,000 distinct CDR3 sequences; 40% to 55% of them appeared once. The ten top clones hold about 30% of the sample. The sample's treatment or condition label, decoded: approximately nine-day PBMC culture with coronavirus spike peptide pools or control peptides (ViraFEST assay). The specimen was CD4+ T cells from blood, cultured in vitro, collected before SARS-CoV-2 vaccination. These receptor sequences come from a human donor who received a COVID-19 vaccine.

This clonotype was found a few times. The chain couples TRBV2 to TRBJ2-2; possibly TRBD1 for D (6 bases). V lost 4 bases to trimming and J lost 0 bases, with 12 bases between them. Germline assignment: CDR1 SNHLY and CDR2 FYNNEI. There are 16 residues in the CDR3. Written as DNA, the CDR3 is TGTGCCAGCAGTGCAGTAGGGGGAGCGAACACCGGGGAGCTGTTTTTT. Its protein is CASSAVGGANTGELFF.

CDR3 in DNA: TGTGCCATCAGTGAGTCAGAGGGGGCGCCTAATTCACCCCTCCACTTT. Protein product: CAISESEGAPNSPLHF. This chain uses TRBV10-3 with TRBJ1-6, with 7 bases that match TRBD1. This CDR3 spans 16 amino acids. Germline V gene data show CDR1 as ENHRY and CDR2 as SYGVKD. The J segment lost 6 bases and the V segment lost 0 bases, leaving 5 bases of the junction unmatched.

J is TRBJ2-3 and V is TRBV6-1; possible D gene TRBD2, 6 bases. Germline assignment: CDR1 MNHNS and CDR2 SASEGT. This CDR3 contains 14 residues. Deletions cut 5 bases from V and 5 bases from J, with 14 bases between. Here the CDR3 DNA reads TGTGCCAGCAGTCCTGCTAGCGTGTTAGATACGCAGTATTTT. This translates into CASSPASVLDTQYF.

The chain joins TRBV2 to TRBJ2-5, with 14 positions matching TRBD2. V was pared by 6 bases and J by 4 bases, with 13 bases of the junction left unmatched. CDR3 length: 18 residues. Germline CDR1 is SNHLY and CDR2 is FYNNEI. The CDR3 DNA reads as TGTGCCAGCAGCGAGGCAGCCGTGACTAGCGGGGGGGGAGAGACCCAGTACTTC. Its protein is CASSEAAVTSGGGETQYF.

This chain uses TRBV20-1 with TRBJ1-2; 7 bases agree with TRBD1. This CDR3 region has 13 residues. The germline V gene has CDR1 DFQATT and CDR2 SNEGSKA (reference sequence). J gave up 8 bases and V 5 bases, and 11 bases lay outside the gene matches. The CDR3 sequence is CSALATGREGYTF. In DNA, the CDR3 is TGCAGTGCTCTTGCGACAGGGAGAGAAGGCTACACCTTC.

This clonotype was counted between two and nine times. The genes are TRBV27 and TRBJ1-5, with 8 bases that match TRBD1. Trimming cost V 5 bases and J 6 bases; bases outside gene matches: 12. CDR1 MNHEY and CDR2 SMNVEV come from the germline V gene (reference sequence). The CDR3 covers 16 residues. In nucleotides, the CDR3 is TGTGCCAGCAGTCCGCGACAGGGGAGGTTGGGTCAGCCCCAGCATTTT. It codes for CASSPRQGRLGQPQHF.

This clonotype is a singleton in its sample. This chain uses TRBV1 with TRBJ1-1; no check of the table's D call, TRBD1, against the DNA was made. TRBV1 is listed as a pseudogene. The CDR3 sequence is 19 residues long. CDR3 residues: CTSSQDYRGPLYSNTEAFF. CDR3 coding DNA: TGCACCAGCAGCCAAGATTACAGGGGCCCCCTATATTCGAACACTGAAGCTTTCTTT.

This clonotype turned up a few times. The gene calls are TRBV21-1 and TRBJ1-5; TRBD1, the table's D call, was not compared with the DNA. TRBV21-1 is deemed a pseudogene. This CDR3 is built from 14 residues. The DNA for the CDR3 is TGTGCCAGCAGCATATTCAGGGGCAATCAGCCCCAGCATTTT. Translation gives CASSIFRGNQPQHF.

The J gene is TRBJ2-5, the V gene TRBV12-3 or TRBV12-4, with 12 positions matching TRBD2. This CDR3 has 14 amino acids. V shed 5 bases, J shed 6 bases, and the junction held 4 bases outside the gene matches. CDR3 residues: CASSPSGGGKTQYF. In DNA form, the CDR3 reads TGTGCCAGCAGTCCTAGCGGGGGGGGAAAGACCCAGTACTTC.

The chain couples TRBV5-1 to TRBJ2-5, with a weak D call TRBD1 (5 bases). In germline, CDR1 is SGHRS, CDR2 YFSETQ. V lost 0 bases and J 7 bases, leaving 13 bases between the germline ends. This CDR3 spans 14 amino acids. The chain's CDR3 is CASSLETTGGTQYF. For the CDR3, the DNA is TGCGCCAGCAGCTTGGAAACTACAGGCGGGACCCAGTACTTC.

The V call is TRBV23-1, the J call TRBJ1-5; no clear D. TRBV23-1 is noted as an ORF with a role that remains uncertain. This CDR3 spans 13 amino acids. V was shortened by 7 bases and J by 2 bases, with 9 bases between the two germline ends. For the CDR3, the DNA is TGCGCCAGCACTAGATATGGCAATCAGCCCCAGCATTTT. Translated: CASTRYGNQPQHF.

To note about this clonotype: One junction end does not reproduce the germline sequence, and a read error may be involved. The chain employs TRBV6-1 and TRBJ2-3, with 10 bases identical to TRBD2. The CDR3 has 15 amino acids. Germline assignment: CDR1 MNHNS and CDR2 SASEGT. Here the CDR3 reads CASGETGTSADTQYF. CDR3 coding DNA: TGTGCCAGCGGTGAGACCGGGACTAGCGCCGATACGCAGTATTTT.

The chain is built from TRBV12-3 or TRBV12-4 and TRBJ2-7, with a possible D match to TRBD2 (6 bases). The CDR3 is 16 residues long. Trimming cost V 7 bases and J 2 bases, with 21 bases left between them. The CDR3, as DNA: TGTGCCAGCACCGGAAGTCGCTTGGGGGGAACCTACGAGCAGTACTTC. As protein: CASTGSRLGGTYEQYF.

This rearrangement joins TRBV20-1 to TRBJ2-5; 9 bases map to TRBD2. Germline V gene lookup returns CDR1 DFQATT and CDR2 SNEGSKA (reference sequence). The CDR3 spans 17 residues. The J segment lost 5 bases and the V segment lost 5 bases, leaving 18 bases of the junction unmatched. CDR3 protein: CSASGTRSGGGGETQYF. The CDR3 bases are TGCAGTGCTTCTGGTACCCGTAGCGGGGGAGGGGGTGAGACCCAGTACTTC.

This chain connects TRBV6-1 to TRBJ1-5; no clear D gene. Trimming took 2 bases from V and 3 from J, leaving 14 bases between them. The CDR3 extends over 16 amino acids. The germline gives CDR1 MNHNS, CDR2 SASEGT. The CDR3 DNA follows: TGTGCCAGCAGTGAAAGTCGGGCCGTCTCCAATCAGCCCCAGCATTTT. Its protein is CASSESRAVSNQPQHF.

This chain joins TRBV20-1 and TRBJ2-2; 7 bases match TRBD2. CDR1 and CDR2 (germline): DFQATT, SNEGSKA (reference sequence). V shed 3 bases and J 1 base; nucleotides not matched to a gene: 14. The CDR3 sequence is 18 residues long. The CDR3 coding sequence is TGCAGTGCTAGGCACGGACTAGACCCCGGAGGGAACACCGGGGAGCTGTTTTTT. Translated, it gives CSARHGLDPGGNTGELFF.

The genes are TRBV19 and TRBJ1-2; weak D call: TRBD1 (5 bases). CDR1 LNHDA and CDR2 SQIVND come from the germline V gene (reference sequence). The germline V and J ends were trimmed by 5 bases and 6 bases, with 22 bases remaining between them. CDR3 size: 16 residues. The CDR3 region has the DNA TGTGCCAGTAGTTTGACAGCCGGAGGGGTTTCTGATGGCTACACCTTC. Translating gives CASSLTAGGVSDGYTF. Full variable domain (remainder filled in from reference TRBV19 and TRBJ1-2): DGGITQSPKYLFRKEGQNVTLSCEQNLNHDAMYWYRQDPGQGLRLIYYSQIVNDFQKGDIAEGYSVSREKKESFPLTVTSAQKNPTAFYLCASSLTAGGVSDGYTFGSGTRLTVV.

CDR3 in DNA: TGTGCCAGTAGCCCTACCTTCAGGGACTCTGGGGCCAACGTCCTGACTTTC. Its translation is CASSPTFRDSGANVLTF. This chain uses TRBV19 with TRBJ2-6, with TRBD1 as a possible D gene (5 bases). The CDR3 consists of 17 residues. Per germline, CDR1 LNHDA and CDR2 SQIVND (reference sequence). V lost 6 bases, J lost 0 bases, and 15 bases lay in between.

The V gene is TRBV5-1, the J gene TRBJ1-5; D call uncertain. Trimming removed 1 base at V and 7 bases at J, with 9 bases between. The germline V gene has CDR1 SGHRS and CDR2 YFSETQ. This CDR3 comprises 13 residues. CDR3 nucleotides: TGCGCCAGCAGCTTGAGTAGCGGGCAGCCCCAGCATTTT. This codes for CASSLSSGQPQHF. Full variable domain (outside the CDR3, taken from reference TRBV5-1 and TRBJ1-5): KAGVTQTPRYLIKTRGQQVTLSCSPISGHRSVSWYQQTPGQGLQFLFEYFSETQRNKGNFPGRFSGRQFSNSRSEMNVSTLELGDSALYLCASSLSSGQPQHFGDGTRLSIL.

This chain connects TRBV7-9 to TRBJ1-1; 7 bases agree with TRBD1. Germline CDR1 reads SEHNR; CDR2 reads FQNEAQ (reference sequence). The CDR3 sequence is 15 residues long. V was clipped by 5 bases and J by 2 bases; unmatched bases: 8. As DNA, the CDR3 is TGTGCCAGCAGCAGGCTGAGGGGGCGAAACACTGAAGCTTTCTTT. Translation gives CASSRLRGRNTEAFF.

The DNA of the CDR3 is TGTGCCAGCAGGGAGACAGGGCTTCAGCCCCAGCATTTT. This gives the protein CASRETGLQPQHF. J is TRBJ1-5 and V is TRBV6-1; TRBD1 aligns across 7 bases. V lost 6 bases to trimming and J lost 6 bases; unmatched junction nucleotides: 5. The germline gives CDR1 MNHNS, CDR2 SASEGT. This CDR3 has 13 amino acids.

V is TRBV5-4 and J is TRBJ1-2, with TRBD1 matching 8 bases. The CDR3 sequence is 14 residues long. V shed 0 bases and J 4 bases; nucleotides not matched to a gene: 2. The germline gives CDR1 SGHNT, CDR2 YYREEE (reference sequence). The CDR3 sequence is CASSLGQGSYGYTF. The CDR3 coding sequence is TGTGCCAGCAGCTTGGGACAGGGGAGCTATGGCTACACCTTC.

The chain combines TRBV20-1 with TRBJ1-6; D gene uncertain. The V end was cut by 5 bases, the J end by 7 bases, with 9 bases between. The V gene's germline CDR1 is DFQATT and CDR2 SNEGSKA (reference sequence). The CDR3 loop spans 12 amino acids. In DNA form, the CDR3 reads TGCAGTGCTCCCCACGGGAATTCACCCCTCCACTTT. Its translation: CSAPHGNSPLHF.

This clonotype was counted a few times. The genes are TRBV7-2 and TRBJ1-2; D is unclear. This CDR3 region has 16 residues. CDR1 SGHTA and CDR2 FQGNSA come from the germline V gene. V lost 1 base and J lost 4, with 16 bases in between. The DNA of the CDR3 is TGTGCCAGCAGCTTAGGCCCAACGGGTTCTCTCTATGGCTACACCTTC. Its translation is CASSLGPTGSLYGYTF.

The chain links TRBV20-1 to TRBJ2-4; 8 positions match TRBD1. The germline V gene has CDR1 DFQATT and CDR2 SNEGSKA (reference sequence). V gave up 5 bases and J gave up 1 base; unmatched junction bases: 7. The CDR3 totals 15 residues. In nucleotides, the CDR3 is TGCAGTGCTGGAAAACAGGGGGTGGCCAAAAACATTCAGTACTTC. This codes for CSAGKQGVAKNIQYF.